The source of this T cell receptor (beta chain) is a study of response to subunit inactivated influenza vaccine. V lost 5 bases, J lost 3 bases, and 14 bases lay in between. This CDR3 spans 14 amino acids. TCRdb reanalysed the RT-PCR reads using MiXCR and keeps one entry per CDR3 protein. This sample has about 540,000 distinct CDR3 sequences, with under 30% found just once. This sample also appeared in a second study, on T cells expressing NK-cell markers. That paper adds: The authors generated TCR beta cDNA through 5'RACE template switching with UMIs. Repertoire data for TCR beta were derived from sorted T cells (CD3+CD56+NKG2C+, CD3+CD56+NKG2C- and CD3+CD56-NKG2C+). Seven of the eight sequenced donors were classified as HCMV-seropositive, and one was classified as seronegative. T cells sorted in several experiments were restricted to alpha-beta TCR T cells by an anti-gamma-delta TCR antibody. Among CD8+ T cells from about 6 donors, dominant NKG2C+ clonotypes accounted for roughly 1.0-7.0%.

The receptor comes from a man aged 50 to 60 who received an inactivated influenza vaccine. The sequences come from CD4+ T cells sorted from PBMCs, collected 11 to 12 days after vaccination. The rearrangement links TRBV12-3 or TRBV12-4 to TRBJ2-7; tentatively, D is TRBD1 (5 bases). CDR3 loop: CASSRGQTGYEQYF. CDR3 nucleotide sequence: TGTGCCAGCAGTAGGGGCCAGACGGGCTACGAGCAGTACTTC.